Reported below is one TCR beta chain. This sample is part of a study of blood T cell repertoires in COVID-19. Original methodology: Amplification with reference gene primers provided the estimates of nucleated cell counts. The data were produced by immunoSEQ multiplex PCR, yet TCRdb's version contains in-frame clones alone and is incomplete. V, J and clone size are those of that table, while D and trimming were read from the DNA. Among about 150,000 clones listed, around 83% were seen once. J lost 3 bases, V lost 2 bases, and 4 bases had no gene match. This CDR3 spans 16 amino acids. CDR1 LGHNA and CDR2 YNFKEQ come from the germline V gene.

The source material was peripheral blood. This rearrangement joins TRBV4-2 to TRBJ2-5, with 12 bases lining up with TRBD2. The clonotype comes from a woman aged 60-70 years with COVID-19, enrolled during active disease. The CDR3 region has the DNA TGTGCCAGCAGCCAATCCCGACTAGCGGGGGAAGAGACCCAGTACTTC. Its translation: CASSQSRLAGEETQYF.